The subject of this entry is one TCR beta chain. The sample comes from a study of blood T cell repertoires in COVID-19. Study at large: The origin of the acute and convalescent COVID-19 samples was the United States, Italy and Spain. PBMCs, B-cell-depleted T cells, or T cells provided the cDNA or gDNA that made up the material.

Original processing notes: Reference gene primer amplification gave estimated nucleated cell counts. Assay used: immunoSEQ multiplex PCR; TCRdb lists only in-frame clones, some missing. V, J and clone size are taken as reported in that table, and D and trimming were inferred from the DNA itself. The table has about 170,000 clones, approximately 84% seen once. CDR1 is SGHAT, CDR2 FQNNGV, per germline. CDR3 length equals 18 residues. V lost 1 base to trimming and J lost 0 bases; unmatched junction nucleotides: 11. Patients from Seattle were sampled longitudinally, starting during active infection. The TCR comes from a woman of 80 years or more with COVID-19, enrolled during active disease. The rearrangement joins TRBV11-2 to TRBJ2-7, with 8 positions matching TRBD2. Sequenced: peripheral blood. The CDR3 DNA sequence: TGTGCCAGCAGCTTAGTTACGGGCGGGGGGCTAAGCTCCTACGAGCAGTACTTC. Protein sequence: CASSLVTGGGLSSYEQYF.